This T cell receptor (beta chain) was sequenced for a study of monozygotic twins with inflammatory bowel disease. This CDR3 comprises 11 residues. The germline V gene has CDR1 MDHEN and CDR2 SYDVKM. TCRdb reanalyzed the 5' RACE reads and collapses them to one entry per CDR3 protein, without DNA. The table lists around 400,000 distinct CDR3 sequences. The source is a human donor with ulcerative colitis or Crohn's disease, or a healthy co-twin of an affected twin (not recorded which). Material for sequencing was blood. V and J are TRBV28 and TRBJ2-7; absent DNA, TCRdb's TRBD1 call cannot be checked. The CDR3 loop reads CASSFRVEQYF.